The rows below give T cell receptor beta chains drawn from one sample of a study of T cells after yellow fever vaccination. TCRdb reprocessed the 5' RACE reads via MiXCR and lists one record per CDR3 protein. The table shows about 260,000 distinct CDR3 sequences, with 5.2% occurring only once. The sequences come from CD4+ T cells sorted from PBMCs, collected on the day of the yellow fever booster vaccination. Source of these receptors: a man in his late teens or twenties who received the YFV17D yellow fever vaccine. CDR3s include the opening cysteine and the closing phenylalanine or tryptophan. The order of the fields is clone size, J gene, V gene, CDR3 protein. Some rows mark clone size as missing; the rest say once, few, many or name a class of expanded clone.

many TRBJ2-1 TRBV7-8 CASRPARTGYHEQFF
. TRBJ2-3 TRBV4-1 CASSQGGTSGGSTDTQYF
many TRBJ2-2 TRBV6-2/TRBV6-3 CASSRTRVRNTGELFF
few TRBJ2-7 TRBV7-9 CASSLPAGGYDSYEQYF
many TRBJ2-2 TRBV10-3 CAIRGDNTGELFF
many TRBJ1-1 TRBV12-3/TRBV12-4 CASTLRRVGTEAFF
many TRBJ2-2 TRBV10-3 CATWTSMNTGELFF
few TRBJ1-1 TRBV15 CATSRDRGALAEAFF
. TRBJ2-5 TRBV6-6 CASSSRSGIQETQYF
many TRBJ2-5 TRBV11-2 CASSLGAWETQYF
. TRBJ1-6 TRBV5-1 CASSRNPGNSPLHF
few TRBJ2-2 TRBV7-2 CASSLAGQGSGELFF
. TRBJ2-1 TRBV19 CASSNLQGVEQFF
many TRBJ1-3 TRBV6-1 CASSEDSGNTIYF
. TRBJ2-5 TRBV7-6 CASSLEPDGPTYF
few TRBJ2-5 TRBV7-2 CASSMSGTGLETQYF
. TRBJ1-5 TRBV20-1 CSASVGSDRNQHF
. TRBJ2-1 TRBV4-2 CASSQDPSIAGRVSYNEQFF
few TRBJ2-1 TRBV3-1 CASSYLGTEQFF
. TRBJ1-2 TRBV9 CASGQGGYTF
many TRBJ2-3 TRBV5-1 CASSPTGGDTQYF
many TRBJ2-5 TRBV20-1 CSASRGVSETQYF
. TRBJ2-5 TRBV20-1 CSARDVRGLETQYF
many TRBJ2-1 TRBV11-3 CASSSYGGNEQFF
. TRBJ2-3 TRBV7-8 CASSLQLTADTQYF
. TRBJ1-2 TRBV9 CASSVAQGYGYTF
few TRBJ1-2 TRBV6-5 CASSDLQGNRGNGYTF
few TRBJ1-1 TRBV5-1 CASSLRGGGGVAFF
many TRBJ1-1 TRBV5-1 CASSLDVPGMNTEAFF
. TRBJ1-1 TRBV6-2/TRBV6-3 CASSTAGTGIFRTFF
many TRBJ1-2 TRBV4-3 CASRKTGSNDYGYTF
. TRBJ1-6 TRBV6-1 CALTRRSYNSPLHF
many TRBJ2-1 TRBV7-9 CASSLAIGRSEQFF
. TRBJ1-2 TRBV29-1 CSVVTSGGYTF
many TRBJ2-4 TRBV9 CASSVGSLAGGEGNIQYF
few TRBJ1-1 TRBV18 CASSPMTGDTEAFF
. TRBJ2-3 TRBV3-1 CASSQDLAGGYTQYF
. TRBJ1-3 TRBV7-9 CASSQRWDTIYF
many TRBJ2-2 TRBV6-2/TRBV6-3 CASSDPGQGVGGELFF